Given below is one T cell receptor (beta chain) in context. Its specificity is not known. The data were taken from a study of cytomegalovirus exposure and HLA in healthy donors. Study-level results: It has been reported that TCR beta sequences accurately predicted the HLA-A and HLA-B alleles of most subjects. Rates of TCR association differed by HLA locus in a later analysis, with DRB1 highest and HLA-C lowest.

The PCR had 60 Vbeta and 13 Jbeta primers. Original data processing: Later reanalysis found 60 million to 90 million unique TCR beta chains, around 10 million of them shared. Produced via immunoSEQ multiplex PCR; TCRdb's table is partial and in-frame only. For V, J and clone size, that table is used; D and trimming come from the DNA. Of more than 150,000 clones in the sample, around 80% were seen once. Unmatched junction bases numbered 7, after V lost 6 bases and J lost 7 bases. Germline V gene data show CDR1 as SQVTM and CDR2 as ANQGSEA. The CDR3 runs to 13 residues. The rearrangement joins TRBV29-1 to TRBJ2-1; 9 bases match TRBD1. The specimen sequenced was PBMCs. The TCR comes from a man aged 18 to 30 in good health and CMV-seronegative. The CDR3 DNA reads as TGCAGCGTGGGGGACAGGGCATTAAATGAGCAGTTCTTC. The encoded protein is CSVGDRALNEQFF.